Shown below are 30 T cell receptor beta chains from a single sample sequenced in a study of sequential checkpoint blockade in melanoma. Clones were sequenced by immunoSEQ multiplex PCR, and TCRdb holds only the in-frame ones, with some missing. The data show thousands of clones, about 78% seen once. The treatment here: randomized to nivolumab then ipilimumab (arm A) or the reverse (arm B). This material consisted of CD8+ T cells sorted from blood (inferred from file names), taken from a patient given nivolumab and ipilimumab in sequence. Receptors were obtained from a human donor with melanoma.

In this sample, this clone turned up once. V and J are TRBV9 and TRBJ2-7; 7 bases fit TRBD1. CDR1 and CDR2 (germline): SGDLS, YYNGEE. The V segment lost 4 bases and the J segment 2 bases; nucleotides outside the gene matches: 12. CDR3 length: 16 residues. DNA of the CDR3: TGTGCCAGCAGCAGGGGACCAAAAGACAGGGCCTACGAGCAGTACTTC. Translation gives CASSRGPKDRAYEQYF.

This clone appeared a few times. For the CDR3, the DNA is TGTGCCAGCAGTGAGGAGGGGGACAGGGGACCTACTAACTATGGCTACACCTTC. Its translation: CASSEEGDRGPTNYGYTF. The V call is TRBV2, the J call TRBJ1-2; 10 bases agree with TRBD1. Losses at the gene ends were 3 bases for V and 0 bases for J; bases not matched to a gene: 10. The CDR3 runs to 18 residues. In germline, CDR1 is SNHLY, CDR2 FYNNEI.

This rearrangement joins TRBV6-5 to TRBJ2-7, with TRBD2 identical over 10 bases. CDR1 is MNHEY, CDR2 SVGAGI, per germline. The CDR3 consists of 15 residues. Unmatched junction bases numbered 4, after V lost 5 bases and J lost 0 bases. The DNA of the CDR3 is TGTGCCAGCAGTAACCTAGCGGGGGCCTCCTACGAGCAGTACTTC. This codes for CASSNLAGASYEQYF.

This clone was found a few times. The chain recombines TRBV6-4 with TRBJ2-3; 8 bases line up with TRBD2. CDR3 length: 15 residues. Losses at the gene ends were 3 bases for V and 1 base for J; bases not matched to a gene: 3. The V gene's germline CDR1 is MRHNA and CDR2 SNTAGT. CDR3 sequence (DNA): TGTGCCAGCAGTGAGGAAGCGGGGGGCACAGATACGCAGTATTTT. Translation gives CASSEEAGGTDTQYF.

The chain recombines TRBV7-6 with TRBJ2-3; no clear D gene. Germline V gives CDR1 SGHVS, CDR2 FNYEAQ. V was cut by 5 bases and J by 3 bases, with 15 bases left in between. The CDR3 sequence is 15 residues long. Here the CDR3 DNA reads TGTGCCAGCAGCCCGACTTTCGCGGAAACAGATACGCAGTATTTT. Translation gives CASSPTFAETDTQYF.

The rearrangement uses TRBV4-1 and TRBJ2-1; 13 bases are shared with TRBD2. J was trimmed by 9 bases and V by 3 bases; bases with no gene match: 8. Germline V lookup: CDR1 MGHRA, CDR2 YSYEKL. The CDR3 has 16 amino acids. CDR3 sequence: CASSQLTSGGAGEQFF. The CDR3 region has the DNA TGCGCCAGCAGCCAGCTAACTAGCGGGGGGGCTGGTGAGCAGTTCTTC.

This chain joins TRBV6-1 and TRBJ2-1, with 7 nucleotides matching TRBD1. Germline V gene sequence: CDR1 MNHNS, CDR2 SASEGT. The CDR3 is 15 residues long. The trim removed 2 bases at V and 10 bases at J, leaving 11 bases unmatched. Here the CDR3 DNA reads TGTGCCAGCAGTGAATACAGGGGTCGGTCCGGCGAGCAGTTCTTC. It translates to CASSEYRGRSGEQFF.

This clone was seen only a few times. This chain links TRBV6-4 with TRBJ2-2; tentatively, D is TRBD2 (7 bases). Per germline, CDR1 MRHNA and CDR2 SNTAGT. This CDR3 has 16 residues. The V end was cut by 2 bases, the J end by 5 bases, with 15 bases between. The CDR3 here is CASSDGGGGDTGELFF. The CDR3 DNA is TGTGCCAGCAGTGACGGAGGGGGGGGCGATACCGGGGAGCTGTTTTTT.

This CDR3 reads CASSELRSGAGGHYEQYF. In DNA, the CDR3 is TGCGCCAGCAGTGAGCTAAGGAGTGGAGCGGGGGGGCACTACGAGCAGTACTTC. The chain combines TRBV10-1 with TRBJ2-5, with 10 bases lining up with TRBD2. The J call may be faulty, since TRBJ2-7 better matches the DNA end. Germline assignment: CDR1 WNHNN and CDR2 SYGVQD (reference sequence). This CDR3 region has 18 residues.

To note about this clone: Given a far larger clone just one base away, this is likely a sequencing read error. The CDR3 coding sequence is TGCGCCAGCAGCTTAGCGCAGTATGGCTACACCTTC. Translating it yields CASSLAQYGYTF. The chain is built from TRBV5-1 and TRBJ1-2, with D unclear. Trimming left V 2 bases short and J 5 bases short, with 7 bases between. Germline V lookup: CDR1 SGHRS, CDR2 YFSETQ. The CDR3 extends over 12 amino acids.

The rearrangement uses TRBV13 and TRBJ2-2; D remains unclear. Germline CDR1 and CDR2: PRHDT and FYEKMQ (reference sequence). V was pared by 6 bases and J by 4 bases, with 15 bases between. CDR3 length: 15 residues. The CDR3 loop is CASSFPLSGTGELFF. The CDR3 DNA follows: TGTGCCAGCAGTTTCCCCCTATCCGGCACCGGGGAGCTGTTTTTT. Full variable domain (missing parts from reference TRBV13 and TRBJ2-2): AAGVIQSPRHLIKEKRETATLKCYPIPRHDTVYWYQQGPGQDPQFLISFYEKMQSDKGSIPDRFSAQQFSDYHSELNMSSLELGDSALYFCASSFPLSGTGELFFGEGSRLTVL.

This CDR3 reads CASSFPRVGTMNTEAFF. CDR3 nucleotides: TGCGCCAGCAGCTTCCCCAGGGTAGGGACAATGAACACTGAAGCTTTCTTT. The chain employs TRBV5-1 and TRBJ1-1, with a weak D call TRBD1 (6 bases). CDR1 is SGHRS and CDR2 is YFSETQ in the germline V gene. V was pared by 2 bases and J by 0 bases, with 17 bases between. The CDR3 loop spans 17 amino acids.

V and J are TRBV19 and TRBJ1-3; D is uncertain. The CDR3 spans 15 residues. Trimming left V 4 bases short and J 0 bases short, with 10 bases between. Germline CDR1 is LNHDA and CDR2 is SQIVND (reference sequence). Here the CDR3 reads CASSNQYPSGNTIYF. As DNA, the CDR3 is TGTGCCAGTAGTAACCAGTACCCCTCTGGAAACACCATATATTTT.

This chain uses TRBV27 with TRBJ2-5, with D possibly being TRBD1 (6 bases). V shed 5 bases and J shed 0 bases, with 13 bases lying between them. CDR3 size: 15 residues. Germline CDR1 is MNHEY and CDR2 is SMNVEV (reference sequence). In DNA, the CDR3 is TGTGCCAGCAGTCGACAGGACAGCCACCAAGAGACCCAGTACTTC. Its translation is CASSRQDSHQETQYF.

This chain joins TRBV6-5 and TRBJ1-5; TRBD1 is a possible D gene (5 bases). Trimming pared 6 bases from V and 5 bases from J, leaving 11 bases between. CDR1 and CDR2 from the germline V gene are MNHEY and SVGAGI. The CDR3 sequence is 13 residues long. CDR3 coding DNA: TGTGCCAGCAGGCAGGGTGTCGATCAGCCCCAGCATTTT. This codes for CASRQGVDQPQHF.

The chain combines TRBV7-6 with TRBJ1-2; 8 bases line up with TRBD1. This CDR3 contains 16 residues. CDR1 is SGHVS, CDR2 FNYEAQ, per germline. V was clipped by 3 bases and J by 0 bases; unmatched bases: 6. DNA for the CDR3: TGTGCCAGCAGCTTGGCAGGGGGCTATCCTAACTATGGCTACACCTTC. Residues: CASSLAGGYPNYGYTF.

This clone has a single count. The genes are TRBV4-2 and TRBJ2-1; the match to TRBD2 covers 8 bases. Trimming took 0 bases from V and 6 from J; bases not matched to a gene: 4. CDR3 length: 15 residues. In germline, CDR1 is LGHNA, CDR2 YNFKEQ. The CDR3 region has the DNA TGTGCCAGCAGCCAAGATCCCGGGGGGGCCAATGAGCAGTTCTTC. Protein sequence: CASSQDPGGANEQFF.

This clone was recorded once. The chain couples TRBV25-1 to TRBJ1-2, with 8 bases lining up with TRBD1. The trim removed 4 bases at V and 7 bases at J, leaving 2 bases unmatched. This CDR3 has 12 residues. Germline CDR1 reads MGHDK; CDR2 reads SYGVNS. CDR3 in amino acids: CASSGQGSGYTF. CDR3 bases: TGTGCCAGCAGTGGACAGGGGTCTGGCTACACCTTC.

The V call is TRBV4-2, the J call TRBJ1-5, with a possible D match to TRBD1 (6 bases). Germline CDR1 LGHNA, CDR2 YNFKEQ. With 4 bases removed from V and 7 bases from J, the gap between germline ends came to 14 bases. The CDR3 runs to 14 residues. CDR3 sequence: CASSPAGEGQPQHF. The CDR3 DNA follows: TGTGCCAGCAGCCCCGCAGGGGAAGGGCAGCCCCAGCATTTT.

V usage is TRBV19 and J usage is TRBJ1-1, with TRBD1 matching 7 bases. The CDR3 runs to 12 residues. Per germline, CDR1 LNHDA and CDR2 SQIVND (reference sequence). J gave up 6 bases and V 9 bases, and 7 bases lay outside the gene matches. The CDR3 sequence is CASDPGTAEAFF. The DNA for the CDR3 is TGTGCCAGCGATCCAGGGACAGCTGAAGCTTTCTTT.

CDR3 loop: CASDRGTGTGELFF. The CDR3 nucleotides are TGTGCCAGCGATCGCGGGACGGGGACCGGGGAGCTGTTTTTT. The gene calls are TRBV28 and TRBJ2-2; a weak D match, TRBD2 (6 bases). CDR1 is MDHEN and CDR2 is SYDVKM in the germline V gene. The CDR3 consists of 14 residues. V dropped 8 bases and J dropped 5 bases, with 15 bases sitting between them.

This clone has only a few counts. The chain links TRBV6-4 to TRBJ1-5; D gene uncertain. Germline V gene data show CDR1 as MRHNA and CDR2 as SNTAGT. Trimming took off 2 bases at V and 2 bases at J, with 13 bases between the two ends. The CDR3 contains 16 residues. The CDR3 loop is CASSDRAGMGNQPQHF. DNA for the CDR3: TGTGCCAGCAGTGACAGAGCCGGGATGGGCAATCAGCCCCAGCATTTT.

This chain joins TRBV6-1 and TRBJ2-7; possibly TRBD2 for D (6 bases). The germline CDR1 and CDR2 sequences are MNHNS and SASEGT. The CDR3 length is 14 residues. The V and J ends lost 3 bases and 2 bases respectively, with 11 bases between them. Written as DNA, the CDR3 is TGTGCCAGCAGTGAGGCGGGCGGGACCTACGAGCAGTACTTC. Its protein product is CASSEAGGTYEQYF.

This chain uses TRBV9 with TRBJ2-2, with 10 bases aligning to TRBD2. The germline CDR1 and CDR2 sequences are SGDLS and YYNGEE. Unmatched junction bases numbered 6, after V lost 0 bases and J lost 4 bases. The CDR3 runs to 17 residues. The CDR3 DNA is TGTGCCAGCAGCGTAGGATTTAGCGGGGGGATCACCGGGGAGCTGTTTTTT. Its protein product is CASSVGFSGGITGELFF.

The gene calls are TRBV27 and TRBJ1-5; 10 positions agree with TRBD1. CDR3 length: 15 amino acids. The junction had 3 bases not matched to a gene; V was cut back by 5 bases and J by 2 bases. Germline CDR1 reads MNHEY; CDR2 reads SMNVEV (reference sequence). CDR3 loop: CASSPGTGGNQPQHF. In nucleotides, the CDR3 is TGTGCCAGCAGTCCAGGGACAGGGGGCAATCAGCCCCAGCATTTT.

This chain links TRBV30 with TRBJ2-1, with 9 bases fitting TRBD2. The CDR3 length is 17 residues. The germline gives CDR1 GTSNPN, CDR2 SVGIG (reference sequence). V was clipped by 2 bases and J by 4 bases; unmatched bases: 12. Here the CDR3 reads CAWSPSPGLANYNEQFF. Written as DNA, the CDR3 is TGTGCCTGGAGTCCCTCCCCTGGACTAGCGAATTACAATGAGCAGTTCTTC.

The chain's CDR3 is CAWGQLMNTEAFF. Here the CDR3 DNA reads TGTGCCTGGGGACAGCTCATGAACACTGAAGCTTTCTTT. The chain employs TRBV30 and TRBJ1-1; TRBD1 is a possible D gene (6 bases). The CDR3 extends over 13 amino acids. Trimming removed 5 bases from V and 0 bases from J, with 10 bases in between. Looked up from germline, CDR1 is GTSNPN and CDR2 is SVGIG (reference sequence). Full variable domain (remainder filled in from reference TRBV30 and TRBJ1-1): SQTIHQWPATLVQPVGSPLSLECTVEGTSNPNLYWYRQAAGRGLQLLFYSVGIGQISSEVPQNLSASRPQDRQFILSSKKLLLSDSGFYLCAWGQLMNTEAFFGQGTRLTVV.

The chain combines TRBV7-6 with TRBJ1-1; TRBD1 might be the D (5 bases). V was clipped by 6 bases and J by 0 bases, with 11 bases between them. Looked up from germline, CDR1 is SGHVS and CDR2 is FNYEAQ. The CDR3 runs to 14 residues. CDR3 coding DNA: TGTGCCAGCAGTCCAGACAGCATGAACACTGAAGCTTTCTTT. Translating it yields CASSPDSMNTEAFF.

This clone has just a few counts. This chain connects TRBV9 to TRBJ2-7; 7 positions match TRBD2. This CDR3 is 15 amino acids long. From germline, CDR1 is SGDLS and CDR2 YYNGEE. V shed 0 bases and J 6 bases; nucleotides not matched to a gene: 9. The CDR3 nucleotides are TGTGCCAGCAGCGTAGCCCTCAGCGGGATCGGCGAGCAGTACTTC. Amino acids: CASSVALSGIGEQYF.

The chain has TRBV2 and TRBJ2-7, with 9 bases aligning to TRBD2. After removal of 3 bases from V and 6 bases from J, the junction contained 9 bases not matched to a gene. CDR3 length: 15 amino acids. Germline CDR1 is SNHLY and CDR2 is FYNNEI. The DNA for the CDR3 is TGTGCCAGCAGTGATGTGGGCGGGGGGGCTATCGAGCAGTACTTC. Translated, it gives CASSDVGGGAIEQYF.